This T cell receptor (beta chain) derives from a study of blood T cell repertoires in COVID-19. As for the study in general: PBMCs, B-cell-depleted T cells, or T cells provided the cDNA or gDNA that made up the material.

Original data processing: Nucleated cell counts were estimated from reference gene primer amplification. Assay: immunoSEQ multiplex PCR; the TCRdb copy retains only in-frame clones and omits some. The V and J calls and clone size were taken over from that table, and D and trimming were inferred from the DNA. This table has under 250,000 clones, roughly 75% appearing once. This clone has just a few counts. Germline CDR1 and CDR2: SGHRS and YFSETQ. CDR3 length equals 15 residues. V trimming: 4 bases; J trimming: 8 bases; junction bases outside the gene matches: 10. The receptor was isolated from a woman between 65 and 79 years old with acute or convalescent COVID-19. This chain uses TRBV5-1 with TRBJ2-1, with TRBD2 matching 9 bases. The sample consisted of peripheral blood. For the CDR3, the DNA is TGCGCCAGCAGCCGCGGGGGGGCAATATCCGATGAGCAGTTCTTC. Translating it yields CASSRGGAISDEQFF.